This TCR beta chain is from a study of OX40 agonist ivuxolimab in advanced cancers. Notes on the study in general: It was not determined which antigens were specifically recognized by the peripheral T cells that had undergone clonal expansion.

The V and J ends lost 1 base and 6 bases, in that order; junction bases with no gene match: 8. The CDR3 consists of 16 residues. Looked up from germline, CDR1 is MNHEY and CDR2 is SMNVEV (reference sequence). Turning to this clone: Its target is not known.

Profiling relied on immunoSEQ multiplex PCR, and the TCRdb table lists in-frame clones only, not all of them. This table holds some 57,000 clones, approximately 86% found once. The gene calls are TRBV27 and TRBJ2-3; TRBD1 aligns across 9 bases. The sequence derives from an adult with an advanced solid tumor such as melanoma, head and neck, liver or kidney cancer. The starting material was CD4+ or CD8+ T cells sorted from blood, obtained in a trial of the OX40 agonist ivuxolimab. CDR3: CASSLLTGTGSDTQYF. The DNA for the CDR3 is TGTGCCAGCAGTTTATTAACCGGGACAGGGTCGGATACGCAGTATTTT.